Presented here are 10 T cell receptor beta chains from one specimen sequenced in a study of T cells in Graves' hyperthyroidism and ophthalmopathy. Amplified TCR beta CDR3 regions came from RNA transcripts. The HTBI primer set was used in a first-round RT-PCR of the TCR CDR3. Via MiXCR, TCRdb re-called the multiplex PCR reads, giving one row per CDR3 protein. The table has roughly 250,000 distinct CDR3 sequences, 13% to 15% seen once. Sequencing used blood. The receptors come from a woman between 40 and 50 years old with Graves' hyperthyroidism that later progressed to Graves' ophthalmopathy.

This clonotype was seen repeatedly, ten times or more. This chain links TRBV12-3 or TRBV12-4 with TRBJ2-5, with D hard to call. V was clipped by 6 bases and J by 6 bases, with 17 bases between them. The CDR3 loop spans 14 amino acids. The CDR3 here is CASSYRWEVKTQYF. As DNA, the CDR3 is TGTGCCAGCAGCTACCGATGGGAAGTAAAGACCCAGTACTTC.

This clonotype was counted at least ten times. The V gene is TRBV20-1, the J gene TRBJ1-6; possible D gene TRBD1, 6 bases. V lost 6 bases and J lost 5, with 14 bases in between. CDR3 length: 14 amino acids. The germline gives CDR1 DFQATT, CDR2 SNEGSKA (reference sequence). The CDR3 nucleotides read TGCAGTGCCAACCGGGACACAAATAATTCACCCCTCCACTTT. Its translation: CSANRDTNNSPLHF.

This clonotype was counted ten times or more. The DNA for the CDR3 is TGTGCCAGCACCGAGGGGGGGGACCCGGTGCCCCTCCACTTT. The encoded protein is CASTEGGDPVPLHF. J is TRBJ1-6 and V is TRBV28; D perhaps matches TRBD1 (6 bases). This CDR3 is built from 14 residues. V lost 7 bases to trimming and J lost 13 bases, with 20 bases between them. Germline CDR1 is MDHEN and CDR2 is SYDVKM. The variable domain in full, completed from reference TRBV28 and TRBJ1-6, reads DVKVTQSSRYLVKRTGEKVFLECVQDMDHENMFWYRQDPGLGLRLIYFSYDVKMKEKGDIPEGYSVSREKKERFSLILESASTNQTSMYLCASTEGGDPVPLHFGNGTRLTVT.

This clonotype was seen only once. J is TRBJ2-1 and V is TRBV11-2, with TRBD2 matching over 11 bases. This CDR3 has 16 amino acids. Losses at the gene ends were 6 bases for V and 7 bases for J; bases not matched to a gene: 11. Per the germline V gene, CDR1 is SGHAT and CDR2 is FQNNGV. The CDR3 reads CASSPLSGRAGNEQFF. DNA for the CDR3: TGTGCCAGCAGTCCGCTTAGCGGGAGGGCCGGGAATGAGCAGTTCTTC.

The gene calls are TRBV11-2 and TRBJ2-2; D remains unclear. The germline V gene encodes CDR1 SGHAT and CDR2 FQNNGV. This CDR3 contains 13 residues. The V and J ends lost 1 base and 6 bases respectively, with 6 bases between them. The CDR3 region has the DNA TGTGCCAGCAGCTTAGTGGCAGCCGGGGAGCTGTTTTTT. This encodes CASSLVAAGELFF.

The table lists this clonotype with a few counts. The chain combines TRBV4-1 with TRBJ2-7, with TRBD2 matching 12 bases. J gave up 6 bases and V 0 bases, and 6 bases lay outside the gene matches. CDR1 is MGHRA, CDR2 YSYEKL, per germline. This CDR3 contains 16 residues. CDR3 bases: TGCGCCAGCAGCCAAGATTCTGGACTAGCGGGAAGCGAGCAGTACTTC. It codes for CASSQDSGLAGSEQYF.

This clonotype was detected a few times. The chain couples TRBV5-6 to TRBJ2-3, with 14 bases aligning to TRBD2. Germline CDR1 reads SGHDT; CDR2 reads YYEEEE. CDR3 length: 18 amino acids. The junction had 7 bases not matched to a gene; V was cut back by 0 bases and J by 4 bases. CDR3 nucleotide sequence: TGTGCCAGCAGCTTGGTGGGGACGACTAGCGGGAGGGCAGATACGCAGTATTTT. This codes for CASSLVGTTSGRADTQYF.

Points on this clonotype: This may arise from a read error, as a much more abundant clone is one base away. The V gene is TRBV5-6, the J gene TRBJ1-1; 7 positions match TRBD1. The V segment lost 4 bases and the J segment 6 bases; nucleotides outside the gene matches: 9. The CDR3 has 14 amino acids. CDR1 and CDR2 from the germline V gene are SGHDT and YYEEEE. The DNA of the CDR3 is TGTGCCAGCAGCCACGGACAGGTGTCGGCTGAAGCTTTCTTT. Its protein product is CASSHGQVSAEAFF.

This clonotype has a count of ten or more. The chain joins TRBV6-1 to TRBJ2-1, with 8 bases aligning to TRBD2. This CDR3 comprises 17 residues. J lost 0 bases, V lost 5 bases, and 9 bases had no gene match. Germline-derived CDR1 and CDR2 are MNHNS and SASEGT. The DNA of the CDR3 is TGTGCCAGCAGTTACGTGAGACTAGCGACCTCCTACAATGAGCAGTTCTTC. Protein: CASSYVRLATSYNEQFF.

This clonotype was seen many times. This sequence joins TRBV2 and TRBJ1-1; 8 bases map to TRBD1. Germline V gives CDR1 SNHLY, CDR2 FYNNEI. This CDR3 contains 12 residues. V trimming: 10 bases; J trimming: 5 bases; junction bases outside the gene matches: 6. The CDR3 region is CANGQGRTEAFF. As DNA, the CDR3 is TGTGCCAACGGACAGGGAAGGACTGAAGCTTTCTTT.